Below are 14 T cell receptor beta chains sequenced from a single sample in a study of T cells in Graves' hyperthyroidism and ophthalmopathy. It was RNA transcripts that yielded the amplified TCR beta CDR3 regions. With the HTBI primer set, the TCR CDR3 went through a first round of RT-PCR. TCRdb analysed the multiplex PCR reads with MiXCR anew, one entry per CDR3 protein. Altogether roughly 560,000 distinct CDR3 sequences are present, under 15% being singletons, with the ten largest covering approximately 4.3%. Sequenced input: blood. The receptors derive from a woman aged 40-49 years with Graves' ophthalmopathy.

The table lists this clonotype with many counts. The chain recombines TRBV6-1 with TRBJ2-5, with TRBD1 as a possible D gene (7 bases). The CDR3 loop spans 15 amino acids. From germline, CDR1 is MNHNS and CDR2 SASEGT. Trimming took off 6 bases at V and 0 bases at J, with 14 bases between the two ends. CDR3 sequence (DNA): TGTGCCAGCAGACCAGGGGGAGGATACCAAGAGACCCAGTACTTC. This encodes CASRPGGGYQETQYF.

This clonotype was picked up many times. The chain employs TRBV10-3 and TRBJ2-7, with a tentative D call TRBD1 (5 bases). Germline V gene sequence: CDR1 ENHRY, CDR2 SYGVKD. With 3 bases removed from V and 0 bases from J, the gap between germline ends came to 15 bases. The CDR3 has 16 amino acids. Here the CDR3 reads CAISDLKTEVSYEQYF. The DNA of the CDR3 is TGTGCCATCAGTGACTTAAAGACAGAAGTCTCCTACGAGCAGTACTTC.

This clonotype was counted ten times or more. This chain joins TRBV20-1 and TRBJ2-7, with TRBD2 matching 9 bases. Germline V gene sequence: CDR1 DFQATT, CDR2 SNEGSKA (reference sequence). V gave up 6 bases and J gave up 0 bases; unmatched junction bases: 3. The CDR3 runs to 13 residues. CDR3 bases: TGCAGTGCGAGGACTAGCGACTCCTACGAGCAGTACTTC. It translates to CSARTSDSYEQYF.

This clonotype appeared many times. The chain employs TRBV2 and TRBJ2-7; no firm D call. The CDR3 is made up of 12 amino acids. From germline, CDR1 is SNHLY and CDR2 FYNNEI. Trimming pared 7 bases from V and 3 bases from J, leaving 10 bases between. The CDR3 region has the DNA TGTGCCAGCACCCATGGCGTCTACGAGCAGTACTTC. The encoded protein is CASTHGVYEQYF.

The chain uses TRBV7-2 and TRBJ1-6; unclear D gene. V was clipped by 4 bases and J by 10 bases, with 14 bases between them. This CDR3 is built from 14 residues. Germline CDR1 and CDR2: SGHTA and FQGNSA. CDR3 coding DNA: TGTGCCAGCAGCTCATATGACACGAGCTCACCCCTCCACTTT. Translating it yields CASSSYDTSSPLHF. Filled out from reference TRBV7-2 and TRBJ1-6, the complete variable domain reads GAGVSQSPSNKVTEKGKDVELRCDPISGHTALYWYRQSLGQGLEFLIYFQGNSAPDKSGLPSDRFSAERTGGSVSTLTIQRTQQEDSAVYLCASSSYDTSSPLHFGNGTRLTVT.

The chain combines TRBV6-2 or TRBV6-3 with TRBJ1-6; unclear D gene. V shed 2 bases and J shed 18 bases, with 11 bases lying between them. CDR1 is MNHEY, CDR2 SVGEGT, per germline. CDR3 length: 11 residues. CDR3 in DNA: TGTGCCAGCAGTTACACCGGACCTACCCACTTT. Protein product: CASSYTGPTHF.

In its sample, this clonotype was seen many times. The chain employs TRBV28 and TRBJ2-7; perhaps TRBD2 as D (6 bases). Trimming stripped 5 bases from V and 3 bases from J, with 14 bases between. The V gene's germline CDR1 is MDHEN and CDR2 SYDVKM. The CDR3 runs to 14 residues. CDR3 in amino acids: CASSPTKDYYEQYF. CDR3 DNA sequence: TGTGCCAGCAGTCCAACCAAGGACTACTACGAGCAGTACTTC.

This clonotype has a handful of counts. The genes are TRBV3-1 and TRBJ2-2; D is perhaps TRBD1 (6 bases). CDR1 and CDR2 (germline): LGHDT, YNNKEL (reference sequence). This CDR3 contains 18 residues. Trimming stripped 6 bases from V and 4 bases from J, with 24 bases between. CDR3 in DNA: TGTGCCAGCAGGGAGGTTGGGGGCGGCCATCTCAGCACCGGGGAGCTGTTTTTT. It encodes CASREVGGGHLSTGELFF. The entire variable domain, with the rest obtained from reference TRBV3-1 and TRBJ2-2, is as follows: DTAVSQTPKYLVTQMGNDKSIKCEQNLGHDTMYWYKQDSKKFLKIMFSYNNKELIINETVPNRFSPKSPDKAHLNLHINSLELGDSAVYFCASREVGGGHLSTGELFFGEGSRLTVL.

This clonotype was detected ten times or more. The V and J genes are TRBV7-2 and TRBJ2-7; 7 bases match TRBD2. The CDR3 is made up of 13 amino acids. V lost 5 bases, J lost 3 bases, and 4 bases stayed unmatched. The germline gives CDR1 SGHTA, CDR2 FQGNSA. The CDR3 bases are TGTGCCAGCAGCCGCGGACTAGTCTACGAGCAGTACTTC. Translation: CASSRGLVYEQYF.

Many counts were recorded for this clonotype. CDR3 nucleotide sequence: TGCGCCAGCAGTGACGGGTCCGTCGGGAGGGCCGTTGGCGAGCAGTACTTC. Its protein is CASSDGSVGRAVGEQYF. The chain couples TRBV10-1 to TRBJ2-7, with TRBD2 matching 8 bases. CDR3 length: 17 residues. Germline V CDR1 and CDR2: WNHNN, SYGVQD (reference sequence). The junction had 16 bases not matched to a gene; V was cut back by 3 bases and J by 6 bases.

The sample holds a few counts of this clonotype. This chain connects TRBV6-5 to TRBJ2-5; D may match TRBD1 or TRBD2 (5 bases each). Trimming removed 2 bases from V and 7 bases from J, with 11 bases in between. CDR1 and CDR2 from the germline V gene are MNHEY and SVGAGI. The CDR3 spans 13 residues. CDR3 sequence reads: CASSYPARGTQYF. In nucleotides, the CDR3 is TGTGCCAGCAGTTACCCAGCGAGGGGGACCCAGTACTTC.

This clonotype was seen ten or more times. The V and J genes are TRBV20-1 and TRBJ2-7, with 11 bases identical to TRBD2. The CDR3 runs to 14 residues. J gave up 6 bases and V 6 bases, and 10 bases lay outside the gene matches. Germline V gives CDR1 DFQATT, CDR2 SNEGSKA (reference sequence). The CDR3 loop is CSAPVLAGGLEQYF. Here the CDR3 DNA reads TGCAGTGCCCCAGTCCTAGCGGGAGGCCTCGAGCAGTACTTC.

This clonotype was observed many times. This chain links TRBV15 with TRBJ1-5; D is perhaps TRBD1 (6 bases). CDR3 length equals 15 residues. The germline V gene has CDR1 LNHNV and CDR2 YYDKDF (reference sequence). The V gene lost 5 bases and the J gene lost 2 bases, with 13 bases spanning the gap. The DNA of the CDR3 is TGTGCCACCAGCTCTCGAAGGACAGGCAATCAGCCCCAGCATTTT. Translating gives CATSSRRTGNQPQHF. The full variable domain, its missing parts supplied by reference TRBV15 and TRBJ1-5, is DAMVIQNPRYQVTQFGKPVTLSCSQTLNHNVMYWYQQKSSQAPKLLFHYYDKDFNNEADTPDNFQSRRPNTSFCFLDIRSPGLGDTAMYLCATSSRRTGNQPQHFGDGTRLSIL.

Many counts were recorded for this clonotype. This chain uses TRBV20-1 with TRBJ2-5; TRBD2 matches at 8 bases. The V and J ends lost 6 bases and 1 base, in that order; junction bases with no gene match: 22. CDR1 and CDR2 (germline): DFQATT, SNEGSKA (reference sequence). The CDR3 extends over 19 amino acids. CDR3 sequence reads: CSATDRAGVRPSAQETQYF. The CDR3 DNA reads as TGCAGTGCAACGGATAGAGCGGGAGTCCGACCCTCCGCCCAAGAGACCCAGTACTTC.